This note documents a single T cell receptor (beta chain) sequence. The entry originates in a study of metastatic and nonmetastatic thyroid tumors. Germline V gene sequence: CDR1 MDHEN, CDR2 SYDVKM. CDR3 length: 16 amino acids. J gave up 0 bases and V 2 bases, and 6 bases lay outside the gene matches. TCRdb reprocessed the PCR reads using MiXCR. The table lists around 21,000 clones, under 45% of them singletons. There were no patients who had received any treatment before thyroid surgery. V is TRBV28 and J is TRBJ1-1; TRBD1 agrees at 7 bases. This sequence was found in a female donor with papillary thyroid cancer or a benign thyroid nodule (not recorded which). Some clones in this sample may be carry-over from other donors' samples. What was sequenced was tumor tissue. The CDR3 DNA sequence: TGTGCCAGCAGTTTAAGCGAGGGGGCCATGAACACTGAAGCTTTCTTT. Translation: CASSLSEGAMNTEAFF.